The 19 T cell receptor beta chains reported below all come from one sample, sequenced in a study of cytomegalovirus exposure and HLA in healthy donors (dated by TCRdb to about 2017). Libraries were made using the immunoSEQ multiplex PCR assay. A mixture of 60 forward primers for TCR Vbeta segments and 13 reverse primers for TCR Jbeta segments was used in the multiplex PCR. As stored in TCRdb, this immuneACCESS dataset retains in-frame rearrangements with V and J assigned. A fraction of the clones does not appear; measured against another copy, unresolved V genes explain less than half of the discrepancy, and the remainder lacks a known reason. In all, the sample holds 60,000 to 75,000 clones, and around 87% of those were seen once. The top ten constitute roughly an eighth of the sample. Material: PBMCs. Receptors were obtained from a woman aged 30 to 39 in good health and CMV-seropositive.

This clone was seen once. The V call is TRBV19, the J call TRBJ1-6; possibly TRBD1 for D (5 bases). Trimming stripped 6 bases from V and 11 bases from J, with 23 bases between. CDR1 and CDR2 (germline): LNHDA, SQIVND (reference sequence). This CDR3 is 16 amino acids long. Here the CDR3 reads CASSAPPGLPSAPLHF. CDR3 nucleotides: TGTGCCAGTAGCGCGCCACCGGGACTCCCATCAGCACCCCTCCACTTT.

The chain uses TRBV13 and TRBJ2-7; D is unresolved. CDR3 length: 11 amino acids. Germline CDR1 is PRHDT and CDR2 is FYEKMQ (reference sequence). Trimming removed 3 bases at V and 4 bases at J, with 4 bases between. This CDR3 is CASSFQYEQYF. The DNA for the CDR3 is TGTGCCAGCAGCTTTCAGTACGAGCAGTACTTC.

The rearrangement uses TRBV28 and TRBJ1-1; D unresolved. Germline V gives CDR1 MDHEN, CDR2 SYDVKM. V was clipped by 7 bases and J by 0 bases, with 18 bases between them. This CDR3 is 16 amino acids long. The CDR3 nucleotides read TGTGCCAGCACCTCAAGCGGGGTAACGGTGAACACTGAAGCTTTCTTT. Amino acid sequence: CASTSSGVTVNTEAFF. The whole variable domain, remainder taken from reference TRBV28 and TRBJ1-1, is DVKVTQSSRYLVKRTGEKVFLECVQDMDHENMFWYRQDPGLGLRLIYFSYDVKMKEKGDIPEGYSVSREKKERFSLILESASTNQTSMYLCASTSSGVTVNTEAFFGQGTRLTVV.

The chain carries TRBV7-8 and TRBJ2-1; perhaps TRBD2 as D (6 bases). Germline CDR1 SGHVS, CDR2 FQNEAQ. V was trimmed by 5 bases and J by 0 bases, leaving 17 bases between them. The CDR3 consists of 17 residues. Here the CDR3 DNA reads TGTGCCAGCAGCCGGGCCCGAGGACTAACCTCCTACAATGAGCAGTTCTTC. It is translated as CASSRARGLTSYNEQFF.

This chain uses TRBV5-5 with TRBJ1-2, with D possibly being TRBD1 (5 bases). The V gene lost 2 bases and the J gene lost 5 bases, with 19 bases spanning the gap. The germline CDR1 and CDR2 sequences are SGHKS and YYEKEE (reference sequence). The CDR3 is made up of 16 amino acids. CDR3 residues: CASSLSSGVEGYGYTF. For the CDR3, the DNA is TGTGCCAGCAGCTTATCTTCGGGAGTAGAGGGGTATGGCTACACCTTC.

The chain couples TRBV7-2 to TRBJ1-1, with D possibly being TRBD1 (5 bases). Trimming shortened V by 5 bases and J by 1 base, and 20 bases separated the two germline ends. There are 17 residues in the CDR3. Germline V gene data show CDR1 as SGHTA and CDR2 as FQGNSA. In nucleotides, the CDR3 is TGTGCCAGCAGCCTAACTGCGGGGGAACTTGGGAACACTGAAGCTTTCTTT. Amino acid sequence: CASSLTAGELGNTEAFF.

The gene calls are TRBV15 and TRBJ2-7; weak D call: TRBD2 (7 bases). This CDR3 region has 16 residues. The V gene lost 3 bases and the J gene lost 1 base, with 16 bases spanning the gap. From germline, CDR1 is LNHNV and CDR2 YYDKDF (reference sequence). This CDR3 is CATSSGGQGGSYEQYF. The CDR3 region has the DNA TGTGCCACCAGCAGCGGGGGGCAGGGCGGGTCCTACGAGCAGTACTTC.

The chain joins TRBV5-1 to TRBJ2-7; TRBD1 agrees at 7 bases. Germline V gene data show CDR1 as SGHRS and CDR2 as YFSETQ. This CDR3 has 16 residues. The J segment lost 2 bases and the V segment lost 3 bases, leaving 11 bases of the junction unmatched. The CDR3 reads CASSWGPGQVAYEQYF. CDR3 nucleotides: TGCGCCAGCAGCTGGGGCCCAGGACAGGTCGCCTACGAGCAGTACTTC.

The rearrangement joins TRBV6-1 to TRBJ2-7; D is unclear. V lost 6 bases, J lost 6 bases, and 12 bases lay in between. CDR1 and CDR2 (germline): MNHNS, SASEGT. The CDR3 contains 12 residues. CDR3 DNA sequence: TGTGCCAGCAGACCCGGGTTCGGCGAGCAGTACTTC. The encoded protein is CASRPGFGEQYF.

This rearrangement joins TRBV20-1 to TRBJ1-2; D is possibly TRBD1 (5 bases). V was cut by 2 bases and J by 8 bases, with 9 bases left in between. Germline CDR1 DFQATT, CDR2 SNEGSKA (reference sequence). The CDR3 loop spans 11 amino acids. The CDR3 sequence is CSARLGVGYTF. In DNA form, the CDR3 reads TGCAGTGCTAGACTAGGGGTGGGCTACACCTTC.

The rearrangement joins TRBV27 to TRBJ2-1; 11 nucleotides agree with TRBD1. Germline trimming cut 5 bases from V and 3 bases from J; bases unmatched to any gene: 9. CDR3 length: 17 residues. From germline, CDR1 is MNHEY and CDR2 SMNVEV (reference sequence). CDR3 in DNA: TGTGCCAGCAGTGGACAGGGGGCGCAGATAATCTACAATGAGCAGTTCTTC. This translates into CASSGQGAQIIYNEQFF.

This clone was seen only a few times. V usage is TRBV7-2 and J usage is TRBJ2-7; the match to TRBD1 covers 8 bases. With 5 bases clipped from V and 1 base from J, the junction kept 7 bases outside the gene matches. This CDR3 has 15 amino acids. Per the germline V gene, CDR1 is SGHTA and CDR2 is FQGNSA. Here the CDR3 DNA reads TGTGCCAGCAGCAGCAGGGGGCGCCAATCCTACGAGCAGTACTTC. The encoded protein is CASSSRGRQSYEQYF.

This clone was found a few times. The V and J genes are TRBV21-1 and TRBJ1-1. TRBV21-1 is flagged as a pseudogene. The CDR3 is 15 amino acids. The CDR3 here is CASSKDARVNTEAFF. The CDR3, as DNA: TGTGCCAGCAGCAAAGATGCGAGGGTGAACACTGAAGCTTTCTTT.

The CDR3 DNA sequence: TGTGCCAGCAGCCCAGGGGGCACGCAAAACACTGAAGCTTTCTTT. Translated: CASSPGGTQNTEAFF. V and J are TRBV25-1 and TRBJ1-1; 8 bases map to TRBD1. The CDR3 totals 15 residues. With 6 bases clipped from V and 2 bases from J, the junction kept 8 bases outside the gene matches. The germline V gene encodes CDR1 MGHDK and CDR2 SYGVNS.

This chain connects TRBV9 to TRBJ2-2; TRBD2 matches 7 bases. From germline, CDR1 is SGDLS and CDR2 YYNGEE. This CDR3 region has 15 residues. The V segment lost 4 bases and the J segment 4 bases; nucleotides outside the gene matches: 7. DNA for the CDR3: TGTGCCAGCAGCCAGAGACTAGCAATCACCGGGGAGCTGTTTTTT. Its protein is CASSQRLAITGELFF.

CDR3 sequence reads: CASSERGLGTASYNEQFF. CDR3 nucleotide sequence: TGTGCCAGCAGTGAAAGAGGCTTAGGGACAGCCTCCTACAATGAGCAGTTCTTC. The chain has TRBV6-1 and TRBJ2-1; 7 positions match TRBD1. J gave up 0 bases and V 2 bases, and 10 bases lay outside the gene matches. The V gene's germline CDR1 is MNHNS and CDR2 SASEGT. The CDR3 totals 18 residues.

This chain uses TRBV16 with TRBJ2-7, with 7 bases lining up with TRBD2. The CDR3 covers 16 residues. Germline V CDR1 and CDR2: KGHSY, FQNENV. V lost 4 bases and J lost 5; bases outside the gene matches: 14. For the CDR3, the DNA is TGTGCCAGCAGCCCCAGGATCCGGGAGGTCTTCCACGAGCAGTACTTC. It encodes CASSPRIREVFHEQYF.

The gene calls are TRBV7-9 and TRBJ2-1; 7 bases map to TRBD2. This CDR3 has 14 residues. The ends lost 8 bases at V and 2 bases at J; junction bases unmatched: 6. Germline values: CDR1 SEHNR, CDR2 FQNEAQ (reference sequence). CDR3 sequence: CASFGGRAYNEQFF. CDR3 DNA: TGTGCCAGCTTTGGGGGGAGGGCCTACAATGAGCAGTTCTTC.

The chain has TRBV2 and TRBJ2-7; a possible D gene is TRBD1 (5 bases). V gave up 6 bases and J gave up 0 bases, with 18 bases separating them. Germline V gene sequence: CDR1 SNHLY, CDR2 FYNNEI. The CDR3 has 16 residues. CDR3: CASSEPTGYSSYEQYF. In DNA, the CDR3 is TGTGCCAGCAGCGAGCCTACAGGCTACAGCTCCTACGAGCAGTACTTC.